Given below is one T cell receptor (beta chain) in context. Method: immunoSEQ multiplex PCR; TCRdb's copy keeps in-frame clones and lacks some. This sample has some 66,000 clones, with roughly 98% found just once. The data belong to a study of technical replicates of blood from a few donors. Trimming left V 0 bases short and J 0 bases short, with 9 bases between. This CDR3 comprises 15 residues. Germline V lookup: CDR1 MGHRA, CDR2 YSYEKL. This clonotype was sampled from a human donor in good health. The rearrangement joins TRBV4-1 to TRBJ2-7, with D possibly TRBD2 on 5 matching bases. Input material: T cells isolated from PBMCs. The CDR3 spells CASSQERRSSYEQYF. The CDR3 DNA sequence: TGCGCCAGCAGCCAAGAACGGAGGAGCTCCTACGAGCAGTACTTC.